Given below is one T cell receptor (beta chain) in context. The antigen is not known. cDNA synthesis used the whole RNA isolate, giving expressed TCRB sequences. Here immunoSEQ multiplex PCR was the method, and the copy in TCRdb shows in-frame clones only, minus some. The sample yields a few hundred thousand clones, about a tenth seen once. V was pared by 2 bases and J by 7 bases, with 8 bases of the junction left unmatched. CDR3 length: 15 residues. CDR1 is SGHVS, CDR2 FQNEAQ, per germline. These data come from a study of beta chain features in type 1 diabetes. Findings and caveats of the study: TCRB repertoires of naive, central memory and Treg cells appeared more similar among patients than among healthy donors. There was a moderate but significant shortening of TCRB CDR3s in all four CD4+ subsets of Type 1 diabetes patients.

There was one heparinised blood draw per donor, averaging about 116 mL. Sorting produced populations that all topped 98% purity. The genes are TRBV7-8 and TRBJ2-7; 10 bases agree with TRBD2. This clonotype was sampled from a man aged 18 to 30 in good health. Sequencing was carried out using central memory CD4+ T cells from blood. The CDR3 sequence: CASSLILAGEREQYF. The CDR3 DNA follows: TGTGCCAGCAGCTTAATCCTAGCGGGAGAACGGGAGCAGTACTTC.